The 14 T cell receptor beta chains reported below all come from one sample, sequenced in a study of blood T cell repertoires in COVID-19. Profiled with immunoSEQ multiplex PCR; TCRdb holds only in-frame clones, not every one. In the table there are approximately 25,000 clones, under 90% of which are singletons. Sequencing was carried out using peripheral blood. All receptors derive from a woman older than 75 with acute or convalescent COVID-19.

V usage is TRBV4-3 and J usage is TRBJ2-5; TRBD2 matches at 10 bases. V dropped 1 base and J dropped 10; count of bases not matched to a gene: 9. The CDR3 has 15 residues. Looked up from germline, CDR1 is LGHNA and CDR2 is YSLEER. This chain's CDR3 is CASSQGLAGAPFQYF. CDR3 nucleotide sequence: TGCGCCAGCAGCCAAGGGCTAGCGGGAGCCCCTTTCCAGTACTTC.

The V and J genes are TRBV5-1 and TRBJ2-3; TRBD2 aligns across 10 bases. Per the germline V gene, CDR1 is SGHRS and CDR2 is YFSETQ. The CDR3 is 15 amino acids. J was trimmed by 4 bases and V by 4 bases; bases with no gene match: 6. CDR3 in DNA: TGCGCCAGCAGCCTACTTAGCGGGAGGTCAGATACGCAGTATTTT. Residues: CASSLLSGRSDTQYF.

V usage is TRBV7-8 and J usage is TRBJ1-1, with D perhaps TRBD1 (5 bases). Germline assignment: CDR1 SGHVS and CDR2 FQNEAQ. V was shortened by 8 bases and J by 3 bases, with 13 bases between the two germline ends. The CDR3 runs 13 residues. The CDR3 DNA reads as TGTGCCAGCTTGGCCGGGGGGGACACTGAAGCTTTCTTT. This encodes CASLAGGDTEAFF.

V is TRBV15 and J is TRBJ1-3, with 7 bases aligning to TRBD1. The J segment lost 0 bases and the V segment lost 9 bases, leaving 11 bases of the junction unmatched. CDR1 and CDR2 (germline): LNHNV, YYDKDF (reference sequence). The CDR3 length is 16 residues. CDR3 loop: CATRTGGETSGNTIYF. CDR3 coding DNA: TGTGCCACTCGGACAGGCGGCGAAACCTCTGGAAACACCATATATTTT.

The J gene is TRBJ2-3, the V gene TRBV9; 7 nucleotides agree with TRBD2. Germline CDR1 and CDR2: SGDLS and YYNGEE. The CDR3 consists of 15 residues. Trimming at V came to 3 bases and at J to 2 bases, leaving 6 bases not matched to a gene. As DNA, the CDR3 is TGTGCCAGCAGCGCCTCAGCGGGGTACACAGATACGCAGTATTTT. It codes for CASSASAGYTDTQYF.

V is TRBV12-3 or TRBV12-4 and J is TRBJ2-5; a weak D match, TRBD1 (6 bases). The CDR3 length is 13 residues. The V end lost 4 bases, the J end lost 5 bases, and 11 bases lay between the germline ends. The CDR3 coding sequence is TGTGCCAGCAGTTACAGGGAAGGTGAGACCCAGTACTTC. It translates to CASSYREGETQYF.

The rearrangement joins TRBV5-1 to TRBJ2-5, with 11 bases aligning to TRBD2. V was pared by 7 bases and J by 5 bases, with 10 bases of the junction left unmatched. The CDR3 length is 15 residues. The germline V gene encodes CDR1 SGHRS and CDR2 YFSETQ. The CDR3 sequence: CASGNSGGAFETQYF. In DNA form, the CDR3 reads TGCGCCAGCGGCAATAGCGGGGGGGCCTTTGAGACCCAGTACTTC.

The V gene is TRBV2, the J gene TRBJ1-1; perhaps TRBD1 as D (6 bases). The CDR3 contains 11 residues. CDR1 SNHLY and CDR2 FYNNEI come from the germline V gene. Trimming cost V 5 bases and J 11 bases, with 12 bases left between them. The CDR3 reads CASSLDRKAFF. The CDR3 DNA reads as TGTGCCAGCAGTTTGGACAGAAAGGCTTTCTTT.

The chain joins TRBV5-1 to TRBJ2-1; 16 bases match TRBD2. The trim removed 3 bases at V and 0 bases at J, leaving 12 bases unmatched. CDR1 and CDR2 (germline): SGHRS, YFSETQ. There are 21 residues in the CDR3. CDR3 DNA sequence: TGCGCCAGCAGCTGGGGCTCGGGACTAGCGGGGGGGCTTCCCTCCTACAATGAGCAGTTCTTC. Translated: CASSWGSGLAGGLPSYNEQFF.

This clone was detected only once. V gene TRBV9 combines with J gene TRBJ2-3; the D gene is possibly TRBD2 (6 bases). Germline CDR1 is SGDLS and CDR2 is YYNGEE. V lost 0 bases, J lost 1 base, and 12 bases lay in between. The CDR3 totals 16 residues. The CDR3 DNA is TGTGCCAGCAGCGTAGATGGCGGGAAGGGCACAGATACGCAGTATTTT. As protein: CASSVDGGKGTDTQYF.

This sequence joins TRBV7-9 and TRBJ2-5, with D possibly being TRBD2 (6 bases). The V gene lost 1 base and the J gene lost 9 bases, with 6 bases spanning the gap. Germline CDR1 reads SEHNR; CDR2 reads FQNEAQ (reference sequence). The CDR3 length is 11 residues. The CDR3 region has the DNA TGTGCCAGCAGCTTAGGGGGGGCCCAGTACTTC. This gives the protein CASSLGGAQYF.

V and J are TRBV4-3 and TRBJ2-2, with TRBD1 matching over 7 bases. This CDR3 is built from 15 residues. Trimming removed 1 base from V and 1 base from J; junction bases left unmatched: 0. The germline gives CDR1 LGHNA, CDR2 YSLEER. The CDR3 DNA reads as TGCGCCAGCAGCCAAGGGACAGGGAACACCGGGGAGCTGTTTTTT. This encodes CASSQGTGNTGELFF.

The rearrangement links TRBV18 to TRBJ2-7, with D possibly TRBD1 on 7 matching bases. CDR3 length equals 14 residues. V lost 5 bases, J lost 3 bases, and 14 bases lay in between. Germline CDR1 is KGHSH and CDR2 is LQKENI. CDR3 sequence reads: CASSTYRGGYEQYF. DNA of the CDR3: TGTGCCAGCTCAACGTACAGGGGAGGCTACGAGCAGTACTTC. The entire variable domain, with the rest obtained from reference TRBV18 and TRBJ2-7, is as follows: NAGVMQNPRHLVRRRGQEARLRCSPMKGHSHVYWYRQLPEEGLKFMVYLQKENIIDESGMPKERFSAEFPKEGPSILRIQQVVRGDSAAYFCASSTYRGGYEQYFGPGTRLTVT.

J is TRBJ2-2 and V is TRBV7-6; no definite D call. From germline, CDR1 is SGHVS and CDR2 FNYEAQ. V lost 5 bases, J lost 2 bases, and 9 bases lay in between. The CDR3 runs 14 residues. The CDR3 DNA sequence: TGTGCCAGCAGCCAGTCAAGTAACACCGGGGAGCTGTTTTTT. Translated: CASSQSSNTGELFF.